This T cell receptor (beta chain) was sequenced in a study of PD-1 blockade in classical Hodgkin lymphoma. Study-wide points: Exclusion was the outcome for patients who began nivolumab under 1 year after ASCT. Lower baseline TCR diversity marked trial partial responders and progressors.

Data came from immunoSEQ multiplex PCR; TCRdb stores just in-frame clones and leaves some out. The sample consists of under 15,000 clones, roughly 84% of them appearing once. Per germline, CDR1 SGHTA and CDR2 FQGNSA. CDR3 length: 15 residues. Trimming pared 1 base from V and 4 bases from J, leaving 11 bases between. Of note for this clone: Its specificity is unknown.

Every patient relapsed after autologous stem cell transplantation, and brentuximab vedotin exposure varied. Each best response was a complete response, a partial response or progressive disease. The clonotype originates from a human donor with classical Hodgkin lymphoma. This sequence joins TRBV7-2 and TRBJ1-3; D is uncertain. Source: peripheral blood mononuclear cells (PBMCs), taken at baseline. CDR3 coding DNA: TGTGCCAGCAGCTTAGATCGGGGAACGGGAAACACCATATATTTT. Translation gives CASSLDRGTGNTIYF. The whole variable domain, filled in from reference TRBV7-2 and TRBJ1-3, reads GAGVSQSPSNKVTEKGKDVELRCDPISGHTALYWYRQSLGQGLEFLIYFQGNSAPDKSGLPSDRFSAERTGGSVSTLTIQRTQQEDSAVYLCASSLDRGTGNTIYFGEGSWLTVV.